The rows below give T cell receptor beta chains drawn from one sample of a study of blood T cell repertoires in COVID-19. Produced via immunoSEQ multiplex PCR; TCRdb's table is partial and in-frame only. The repertoire holds around 260,000 clones, with roughly 87% as singletons. Specimen: peripheral blood. The receptors shown here come from a human donor in a cohort sampled during active COVID-19. Each CDR3 is given with its conserved first and last residue. The order of the fields is D gene, J gene, clone size, V gene, CDR3 DNA, CDR3 protein. The D gene is left open where the match is weak. A clone size is listed for some rows: how often the clone was seen (once, few, many), or a class if it is expanded.

.,TRBJ1-6,.,TRBV30,TGTGCCTGGACCGTAAGAGAGGTGTCACCCCTCCACTTT,CAWTVREVSPLHF
.,TRBJ2-1,few,TRBV10-1,TGCGCCAGCACGAGGAGCCGATCGGGTGAGCAGTTCTTC,CASTRSRSGEQFF
.,TRBJ1-2,.,TRBV25-1,TGTGCCAGCAGTGAATATAAAGGCTACACCTTC,CASSEYKGYTF
TRBD1,TRBJ1-1,few,TRBV6-6,TGTGCCAGCAGTTACCGAGACAGGGGCCCACAGGCTTTCTTT,CASSYRDRGPQAFF
TRBD2,TRBJ2-3,.,TRBV7-8,TGTGCCAGCAGCCGAGGCCTAGCGGGAGGGCCTAGACAACCCGATACGCAGTATTTT,CASSRGLAGGPRQPDTQYF
.,TRBJ2-7,.,TRBV5-1,TGCGCCAGCAGCTTGTTGGACAGTTCCTACGAGCAGTACTTC,CASSLLDSSYEQYF
TRBD2,TRBJ2-3,.,TRBV6-1,TGTGCCAGCAGTGAACAGAGCGGGACCTACACAGATACGCAGTATTTT,CASSEQSGTYTDTQYF
.,TRBJ2-3,.,TRBV10-3,TGTGCCAGCGGGACAGCTAGCACAGATACGCAGTATTTT,CASGTASTDTQYF
.,TRBJ1-5,.,TRBV10-3,TGTGCCGTATGGAGGGGCGGCAATCAGCCCCAGCATTTT,CAVWRGGNQPQHF
TRBD1,TRBJ1-2,.,TRBV6-2/TRBV6-3,TGTGCCAGCAGATACAGGGGGACTAACTATGGCTACACCTTC,CASRYRGTNYGYTF
.,TRBJ1-1,.,TRBV7-2,TGTGCCAGCAGCTTAGGGAGGGGGAACACTGAAGCTTTCTTT,CASSLGRGNTEAFF
.,TRBJ1-3,.,TRBV28,TGTGCCACCTCGGAGGGGCAGATCGGAAACACCATATATTTT,CATSEGQIGNTIYF
.,TRBJ1-1,.,TRBV2,TGTGCCAGCAGTGAAGGTTCAGGGGCTTGGAGGGCTTTCTTT,CASSEGSGAWRAFF
TRBD1,TRBJ2-1,.,TRBV5-1,TGCGCCAGCAACCCCGGGACAGGGAGTTACAATGAGCAGTTCTTC,CASNPGTGSYNEQFF
.,TRBJ2-7,.,TRBV19,TGTGCCAGGGACAAAATACAGGGAGTGGACGAGCAGTACTTC,CARDKIQGVDEQYF
.,TRBJ2-7,.,TRBV27,TGTGCCAGCAGTTTAGCAGACCCATACAGGGAGCAGTACTTC,CASSLADPYREQYF
TRBD1,TRBJ1-4,.,TRBV6-5,TGTGCCAGCAGCACGACAGGGCGGTATGAAAAACTGTTTTTT,CASSTTGRYEKLFF
TRBD1,TRBJ1-1,few,TRBV9,TGTGCCAGCAGCGCAGAACCAGGGGGGCGGGCTTTCTTT,CASSAEPGGRAFF
.,TRBJ1-2,.,TRBV10-3,TGTGCCATCAGTGAGTCGATGCGCAGCGAGGGCTATGGCTACACCTTC,CAISESMRSEGYGYTF
.,TRBJ2-7,.,TRBV7-9,TGTGCCAGCAGCTTACAGGACAGTCCCTACGAGCAGTACTTC,CASSLQDSPYEQYF
.,TRBJ1-2,few,TRBV28,TGTGCCAGCAGTCCCCAGGGGACCGGGAACTATGGCTACACCTTC,CASSPQGTGNYGYTF
TRBD2,TRBJ2-7,.,TRBV11-2,TGTGCCAGCAGCTTAGTCTCGGCGGGGGACGAGCAGTACTTC,CASSLVSAGDEQYF
TRBD2,TRBJ2-1,.,TRBV7-2,TGTGCCAGCAGCTACGCGAAAATGGGACTAGGGTCCTACAATGAGCAGTTCTTC,CASSYAKMGLGSYNEQFF
TRBD1,TRBJ1-2,.,TRBV6-2/TRBV6-3,TGTGCCAGCAGTTACTACTCCCGACAGGGGTACTACACCTTC,CASSYYSRQGYYTF
.,TRBJ1-2,.,TRBV12-3/TRBV12-4,TGTGCCAGCAGTGGGGGGGAGGGTGGCTACACCTTC,CASSGGEGGYTF
.,TRBJ1-4,once,TRBV19,TGTGCCAGTAGTGCCCTGACAGAGGCCTATGAAAAACTGTTTTTT,CASSALTEAYEKLFF
TRBD2,TRBJ2-3,.,TRBV28,TGTGCCAGCAAAAGGCTAGCGGAGACTAGCACAGATACGCAGTATTTT,CASKRLAETSTDTQYF
.,TRBJ2-1,.,TRBV19,TGTGCCAGTAGTATCGTGGCGGGGGACAACAATGAGCAGTTCTTC,CASSIVAGDNNEQFF
TRBD2,TRBJ2-7,.,TRBV19,TGTGCCAGTAGTAGGCCTGGGAGGGGCGTCTACGAGCAGTACTTC,CASSRPGRGVYEQYF
.,TRBJ1-1,.,TRBV27,TGTGCCAGCAGCACGCCCGGGACAAATTATGAAGCTTTCTTT,CASSTPGTNYEAFF
TRBD1,TRBJ1-1,.,TRBV7-8,TGTGCCAGCAGCGCCACCCGACAGGGTCGGAACACTGAAGCTTTCTTT,CASSATRQGRNTEAFF
.,TRBJ2-3,.,TRBV7-2,TGTGCCAGCAGCTTAGACCCGACTACAGATACGCAGTATTTT,CASSLDPTTDTQYF
TRBD2,TRBJ2-6,.,TRBV20-1,TGCAGTGCTAGTAGCCTAGCGGAGTTCTCTGGGGCCAACGTCCTGACTTTC,CSASSLAEFSGANVLTF
TRBD2,TRBJ2-1,once,TRBV10-1,TGCGCCAGCAGTGAGCCGGGACTAGCGGGACTCGCGAACAATGAGCAGTTCTTC,CASSEPGLAGLANNEQFF
.,TRBJ1-1,.,TRBV5-1,TGCGCCAGCAGCTATGGACAGAACACTGAAGCTTTCTTT,CASSYGQNTEAFF
.,TRBJ2-3,.,TRBV9,TGTGCCAGCAGCGTAGCCCCCTGGAGCGAAGGGGCAGATACGCAGTATTTT,CASSVAPWSEGADTQYF
TRBD1,TRBJ2-7,.,TRBV15,TGTGCCACCAGCAGACCCAGGTGGGGGGACAGGTCCCTCTCCTACGAGCAGTACTTC,CATSRPRWGDRSLSYEQYF
TRBD2,TRBJ2-7,.,TRBV18,TGTGCCAGCTCACAAGGACTAGCGGGGGGCTACGAGCAGTACTTC,CASSQGLAGGYEQYF
.,TRBJ1-5,.,TRBV7-2,TGTGCCAGCAGCCCTTTAGGCGCGGGGAATCAGCCCCAGCATTTT,CASSPLGAGNQPQHF
.,TRBJ2-7,.,TRBV27,TGTGCCAGCAGTTATATAGGGGACTACGAGCAGTACTTC,CASSYIGDYEQYF
.,TRBJ2-7,few,TRBV6-5,TGTGCCAGCAGTCCCCAGACAGTTATCGAGCAGTACTTC,CASSPQTVIEQYF
.,TRBJ1-4,.,TRBV10-3,TGTGCCATCTCTGACGGGAGGTGGGAAAAACTGTTTTTT,CAISDGRWEKLFF
.,TRBJ1-1,.,TRBV6-4,TGTGCCAGCCGACGACAGGCAAACCCCCCTAACACTGAAGCTTTCTTT,CASRRQANPPNTEAFF
.,TRBJ2-7,.,TRBV27,TGTGCCAGCAGCCTTCGAACAGGGTATCACGAGCAGTACTTC,CASSLRTGYHEQYF
TRBD1,TRBJ2-7,.,TRBV27,TGTGCCAGCAGTCTTGGACGGACAGGCGTCTCCTACGAGCAGTACTTC,CASSLGRTGVSYEQYF
TRBD1,TRBJ2-3,.,TRBV4-3,TGCGCCAGCAGCCGAACAGGGGGAAGAGATACGCAGTATTTT,CASSRTGGRDTQYF
.,TRBJ1-1,.,TRBV24-1,TGTGCCACCAGTGATTTATCTGGACCTTATGCAGGGGACACTGAAGCTTTCTTT,CATSDLSGPYAGDTEAFF
TRBD1,TRBJ2-2,.,TRBV7-7,TGTGCTAGCAGCTTAGTGTGGACAGGGGACCCCGGGGAGCTGTTTTTT,CASSLVWTGDPGELFF
TRBD2,TRBJ2-2,.,TRBV7-6,TGTGCCAGCAGCATTATAGCGGGGGAGGGCACCGGGGAGCTGTTTTTT,CASSIIAGEGTGELFF